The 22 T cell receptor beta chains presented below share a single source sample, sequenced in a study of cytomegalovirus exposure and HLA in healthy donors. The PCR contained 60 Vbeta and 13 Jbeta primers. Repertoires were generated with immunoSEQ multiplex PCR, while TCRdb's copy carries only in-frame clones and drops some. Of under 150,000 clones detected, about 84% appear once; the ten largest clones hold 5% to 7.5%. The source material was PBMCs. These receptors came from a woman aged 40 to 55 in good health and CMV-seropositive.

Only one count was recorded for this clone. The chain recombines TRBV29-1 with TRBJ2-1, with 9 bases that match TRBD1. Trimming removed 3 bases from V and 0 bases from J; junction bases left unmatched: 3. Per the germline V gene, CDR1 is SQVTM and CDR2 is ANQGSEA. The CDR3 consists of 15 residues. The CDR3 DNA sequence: TGCAGCGTTGAGGGGACAGGGAGCTCCTACAATGAGCAGTTCTTC. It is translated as CSVEGTGSSYNEQFF.

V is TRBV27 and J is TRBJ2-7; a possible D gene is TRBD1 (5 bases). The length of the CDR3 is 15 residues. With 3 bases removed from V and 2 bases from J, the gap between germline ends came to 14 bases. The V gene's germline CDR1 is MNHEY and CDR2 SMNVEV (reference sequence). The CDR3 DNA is TGTGCCAGCAGTTTCTTGGGCAGGGATGCCTACGAGCAGTACTTC. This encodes CASSFLGRDAYEQYF.

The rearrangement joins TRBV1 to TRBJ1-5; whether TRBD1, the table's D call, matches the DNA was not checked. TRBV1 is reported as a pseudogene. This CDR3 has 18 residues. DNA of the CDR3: TGCACCAGCAGCCAAGAAGAGCCCCGGGACAGGGAGGAACAGCCCCAGCATTTT. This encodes CTSSQEEPRDREEQPQHF.

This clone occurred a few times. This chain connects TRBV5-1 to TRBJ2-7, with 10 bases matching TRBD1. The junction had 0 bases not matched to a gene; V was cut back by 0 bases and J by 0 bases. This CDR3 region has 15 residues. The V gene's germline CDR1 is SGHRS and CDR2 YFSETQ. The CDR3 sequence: CASSLGTGGSYEQYF. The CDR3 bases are TGCGCCAGCAGCTTGGGGACAGGGGGCTCCTACGAGCAGTACTTC.

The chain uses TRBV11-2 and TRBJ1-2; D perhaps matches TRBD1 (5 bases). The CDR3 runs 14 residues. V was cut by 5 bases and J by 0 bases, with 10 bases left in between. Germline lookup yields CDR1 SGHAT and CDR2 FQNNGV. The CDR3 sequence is CASSQGEANYGYTF. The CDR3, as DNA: TGTGCCAGCAGCCAAGGGGAAGCTAACTATGGCTACACCTTC.

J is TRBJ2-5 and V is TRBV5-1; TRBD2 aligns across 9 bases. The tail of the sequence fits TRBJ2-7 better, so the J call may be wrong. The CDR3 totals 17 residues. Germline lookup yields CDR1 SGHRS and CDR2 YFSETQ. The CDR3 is CASSLGGAGGPEYEQYF. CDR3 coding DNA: TGCGCCAGCAGCTTGGGCGGGGCGGGAGGGCCGGAGTACGAGCAGTACTTC.

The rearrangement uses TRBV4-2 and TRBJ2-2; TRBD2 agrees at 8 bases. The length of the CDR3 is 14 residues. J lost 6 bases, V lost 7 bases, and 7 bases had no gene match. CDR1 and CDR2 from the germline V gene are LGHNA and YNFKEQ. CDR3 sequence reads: CASNRAGEAGELFF. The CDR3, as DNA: TGTGCCAGCAACAGAGCGGGAGAAGCCGGGGAGCTGTTTTTT.

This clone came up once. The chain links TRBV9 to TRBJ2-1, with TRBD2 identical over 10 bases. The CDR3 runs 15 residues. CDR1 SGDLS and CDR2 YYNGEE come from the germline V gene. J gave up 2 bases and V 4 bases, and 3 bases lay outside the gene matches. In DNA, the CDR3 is TGTGCCAGCAGCATCGGGACTAGCGCCTACAATGAGCAGTTCTTC. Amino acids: CASSIGTSAYNEQFF.

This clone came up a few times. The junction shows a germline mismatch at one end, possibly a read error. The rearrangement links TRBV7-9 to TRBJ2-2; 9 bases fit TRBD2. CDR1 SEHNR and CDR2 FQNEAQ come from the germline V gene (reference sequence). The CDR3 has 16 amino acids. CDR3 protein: CTSTPVSGGYTGELFF. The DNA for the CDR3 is TGTACCAGCACCCCAGTGAGCGGGGGGTACACCGGGGAGCTGTTTTTT.

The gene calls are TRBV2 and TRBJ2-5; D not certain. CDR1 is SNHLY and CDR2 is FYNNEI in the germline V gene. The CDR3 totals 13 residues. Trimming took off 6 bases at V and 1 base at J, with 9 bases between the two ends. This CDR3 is CASSASSQETQYF. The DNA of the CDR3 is TGTGCCAGCAGCGCAAGCTCCCAAGAGACCCAGTACTTC.

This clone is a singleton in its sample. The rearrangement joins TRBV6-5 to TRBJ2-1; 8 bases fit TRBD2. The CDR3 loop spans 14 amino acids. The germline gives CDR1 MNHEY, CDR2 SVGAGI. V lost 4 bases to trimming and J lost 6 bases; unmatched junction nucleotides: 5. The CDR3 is CASSLREGRNEQFF. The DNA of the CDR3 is TGTGCCAGCAGTTTACGGGAGGGCCGCAATGAGCAGTTCTTC.

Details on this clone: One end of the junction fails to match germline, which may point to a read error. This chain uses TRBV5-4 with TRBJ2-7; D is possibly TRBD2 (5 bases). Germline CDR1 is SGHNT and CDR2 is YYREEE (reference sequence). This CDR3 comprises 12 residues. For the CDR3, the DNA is TGTGCCAGCAGCTTGGAACGGGGAGATAAGGCGTTC. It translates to CASSLERGDKAF.

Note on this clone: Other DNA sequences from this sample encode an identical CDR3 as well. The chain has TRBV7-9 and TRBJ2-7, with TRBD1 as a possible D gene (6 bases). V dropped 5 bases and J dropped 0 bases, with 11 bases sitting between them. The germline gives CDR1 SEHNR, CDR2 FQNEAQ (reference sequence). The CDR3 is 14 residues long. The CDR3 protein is CASSAQGGSYEQYF. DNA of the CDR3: TGTGCCAGCAGCGCACAAGGGGGCTCCTACGAGCAGTACTTC.

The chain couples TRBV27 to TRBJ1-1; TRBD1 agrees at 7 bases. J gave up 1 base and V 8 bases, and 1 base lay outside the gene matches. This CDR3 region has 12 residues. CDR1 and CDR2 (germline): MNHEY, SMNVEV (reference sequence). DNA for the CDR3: TGTGCCAGCGGACAGGCGAACACTGAAGCTTTCTTT. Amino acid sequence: CASGQANTEAFF.

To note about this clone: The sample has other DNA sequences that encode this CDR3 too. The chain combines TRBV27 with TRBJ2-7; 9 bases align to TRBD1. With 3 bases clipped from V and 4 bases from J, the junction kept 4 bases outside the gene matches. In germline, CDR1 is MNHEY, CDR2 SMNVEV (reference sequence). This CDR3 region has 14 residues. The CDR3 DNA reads TGTGCCAGCAGTTTGGGACAGGGCGGATACGAGCAGTACTTC. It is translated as CASSLGQGGYEQYF.

The CDR3 protein is CASNLAGGSAYEQFF. DNA for the CDR3: TGTGCCAGTAACCTAGCGGGAGGGTCCGCCTATGAGCAGTTCTTC. The chain recombines TRBV19 with TRBJ2-1; 12 nucleotides match TRBD2. The CDR3 loop spans 15 amino acids. V dropped 7 bases and J dropped 8; count of bases not matched to a gene: 9. The V gene's germline CDR1 is LNHDA and CDR2 SQIVND (reference sequence). The full variable domain, in which reference TRBV19 and TRBJ2-1 provide the parts outside the CDR3, is DGGITQSPKYLFRKEGQNVTLSCEQNLNHDAMYWYRQDPGQGLRLIYYSQIVNDFQKGDIAEGYSVSREKKESFPLTVTSAQKNPTAFYLCASNLAGGSAYEQFFGPGTRLTVL.

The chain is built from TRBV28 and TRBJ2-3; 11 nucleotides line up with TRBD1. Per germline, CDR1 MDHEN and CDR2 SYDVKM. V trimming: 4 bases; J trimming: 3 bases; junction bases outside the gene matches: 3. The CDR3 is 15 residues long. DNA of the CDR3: TGTGCCAGCAGTTACCGGGACAGGGGGACAGATACGCAGTATTTT. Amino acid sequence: CASSYRDRGTDTQYF. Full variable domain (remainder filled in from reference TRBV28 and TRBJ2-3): DVKVTQSSRYLVKRTGEKVFLECVQDMDHENMFWYRQDPGLGLRLIYFSYDVKMKEKGDIPEGYSVSREKKERFSLILESASTNQTSMYLCASSYRDRGTDTQYFGPGTRLTVL.

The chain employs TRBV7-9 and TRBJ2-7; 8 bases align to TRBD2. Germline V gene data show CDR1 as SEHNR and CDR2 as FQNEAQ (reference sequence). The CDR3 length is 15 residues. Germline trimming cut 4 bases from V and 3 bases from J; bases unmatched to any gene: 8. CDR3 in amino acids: CASSSETSGGYEQYF. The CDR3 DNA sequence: TGTGCCAGCAGCTCCGAGACCAGCGGGGGCTACGAGCAGTACTTC.

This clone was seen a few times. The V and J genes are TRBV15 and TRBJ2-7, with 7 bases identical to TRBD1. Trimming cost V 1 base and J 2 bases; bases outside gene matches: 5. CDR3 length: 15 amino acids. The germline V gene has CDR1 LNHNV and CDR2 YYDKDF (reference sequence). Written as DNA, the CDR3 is TGTGCCACCAGCAGAGGAGGGGGCGGAGCCTACGAGCAGTACTTC. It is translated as CATSRGGGGAYEQYF. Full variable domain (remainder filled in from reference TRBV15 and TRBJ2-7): DAMVIQNPRYQVTQFGKPVTLSCSQTLNHNVMYWYQQKSSQAPKLLFHYYDKDFNNEADTPDNFQSRRPNTSFCFLDIRSPGLGDTAMYLCATSRGGGGAYEQYFGPGTRLTVT.

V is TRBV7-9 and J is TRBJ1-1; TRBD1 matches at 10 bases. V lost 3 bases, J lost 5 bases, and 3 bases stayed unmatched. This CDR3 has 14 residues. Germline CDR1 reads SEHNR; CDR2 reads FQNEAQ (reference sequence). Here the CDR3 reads CASSLDRGGTEAFF. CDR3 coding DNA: TGTGCCAGCAGCTTGGACAGGGGGGGGACTGAAGCTTTCTTT. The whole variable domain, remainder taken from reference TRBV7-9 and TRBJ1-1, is DTGVSQNPRHKITKRGQNVTFRCDPISEHNRLYWYRQTLGQGPEFLTYFQNEAQLEKSRLLSDRFSAERPKGSFSTLEIQRTEQGDSAMYLCASSLDRGGTEAFFGQGTRLTVV.

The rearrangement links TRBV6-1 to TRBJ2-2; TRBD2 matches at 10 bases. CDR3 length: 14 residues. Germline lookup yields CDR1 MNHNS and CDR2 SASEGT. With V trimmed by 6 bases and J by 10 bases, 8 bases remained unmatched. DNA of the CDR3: TGTGCCAGCAGAGCGGGAGGGACGAAATTGGAGCTGTTTTTT. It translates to CASRAGGTKLELFF.

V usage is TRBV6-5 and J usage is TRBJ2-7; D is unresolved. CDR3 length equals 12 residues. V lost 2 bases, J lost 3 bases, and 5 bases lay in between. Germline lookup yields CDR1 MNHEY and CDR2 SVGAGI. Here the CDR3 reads CASSYRVYEQYF. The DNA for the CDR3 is TGTGCCAGCAGTTACCGGGTCTACGAGCAGTACTTC.